Shown below are 20 T cell receptor beta chains from a single sample sequenced in a study of stem cell transplantation in POMP-related autoinflammatory disease. The table came from immunoSEQ multiplex PCR; TCRdb's copy has only in-frame clones and leaves some out. This sample has around 5,000 clones, with under 95% found just once. The sample in question was CD8+ T cells from PBMCs, obtained after stem cell transplantation. The receptors stem from a human patient with POMP-related autoinflammation and immune dysregulation (PRAID). Among the T cells, some may be from the graft donor.

This sequence joins TRBV7-9 and TRBJ2-5, with 9 bases fitting TRBD1. The CDR3 contains 14 residues. From germline, CDR1 is SEHNR and CDR2 FQNEAQ (reference sequence). V lost 5 bases and J lost 5; bases outside the gene matches: 6. As DNA, the CDR3 is TGTGCCAGCAGCCATACAGGGGGCTCTGAGACCCAGTACTTC. Translated, it gives CASSHTGGSETQYF.

The gene calls are TRBV7-9 and TRBJ2-5; 10 bases fit TRBD1. Germline CDR1 and CDR2: SEHNR and FQNEAQ (reference sequence). Germline trimming cut 3 bases from V and 3 bases from J; bases unmatched to any gene: 4. The CDR3 totals 15 residues. CDR3 in DNA: TGTGCCAGCAGCTTCCCCGGGACAGGGGAAGAGACCCAGTACTTC. Its translation is CASSFPGTGEETQYF. The whole variable domain, filled in from reference TRBV7-9 and TRBJ2-5, reads DTGVSQNPRHKITKRGQNVTFRCDPISEHNRLYWYRQTLGQGPEFLTYFQNEAQLEKSRLLSDRFSAERPKGSFSTLEIQRTEQGDSAMYLCASSFPGTGEETQYFGPGTRLLVL.

Only a few counts were recorded for this clone. This chain joins TRBV7-9 and TRBJ1-1; D uncertain. The V and J ends lost 5 bases and 0 bases respectively, with 7 bases between them. The CDR3 has 13 residues. The germline V gene encodes CDR1 SEHNR and CDR2 FQNEAQ (reference sequence). CDR3 sequence reads: CASSMPMNTEAFF. The CDR3 coding sequence is TGTGCCAGCAGCATGCCAATGAACACTGAAGCTTTCTTT.

The chain uses TRBV6-5 and TRBJ1-4, with D tentatively TRBD1 (6 bases). V was cut by 3 bases and J by 7 bases, with 15 bases left in between. CDR1 is MNHEY, CDR2 SVGAGI, per germline. The CDR3 loop spans 15 amino acids. The CDR3 here is CASSYSRGLAEKLFF. DNA for the CDR3: TGTGCCAGCAGTTATAGTAGGGGGTTGGCTGAAAAACTGTTTTTT.

The V and J genes are TRBV2 and TRBJ2-1, with 13 bases fitting TRBD2. The V and J ends lost 2 bases and 1 base, in that order; junction bases with no gene match: 20. Germline CDR1 is SNHLY and CDR2 is FYNNEI. The CDR3 loop spans 23 amino acids. The CDR3 loop reads CASSEWPLTEGLAGVRSYNEQFF. As DNA, the CDR3 is TGTGCCAGCAGTGAATGGCCCTTGACCGAAGGACTAGCGGGAGTGAGATCCTACAATGAGCAGTTCTTC.

The chain carries TRBV24-1 and TRBJ1-5; tentatively, D is TRBD1 (5 bases). V lost 2 bases to trimming and J lost 2 bases, with 9 bases between them. The CDR3 spans 15 residues. The germline V gene has CDR1 KGHDR and CDR2 SFDVKD. CDR3 residues: CATSDSQGGNQPQHF. Here the CDR3 DNA reads TGTGCCACCAGTGATTCCCAGGGCGGCAATCAGCCCCAGCATTTT.

This clone was detected a few times. The DNA of the CDR3 is TGTGCCAGAAACCAGGGAGCGGGAGGAAGTGTCAATGAGCAGTTCTTC. It codes for CARNQGAGGSVNEQFF. This chain joins TRBV2 and TRBJ2-1, with 9 bases lining up with TRBD2. The junction had 15 bases not matched to a gene; V was cut back by 9 bases and J by 6 bases. The CDR3 sequence is 16 residues long. CDR1 and CDR2 from the germline V gene are SNHLY and FYNNEI.

The rearrangement uses TRBV18 and TRBJ1-1; D unresolved. This CDR3 comprises 13 residues. Germline CDR1 and CDR2: KGHSH and LQKENI. V dropped 3 bases and J dropped 4 bases, with 9 bases sitting between them. The CDR3: CASSPPERTEAFF. The CDR3 DNA reads as TGTGCCAGCTCACCGCCAGAACGCACTGAAGCTTTCTTT.

The chain employs TRBV5-6 and TRBJ1-2; D is unresolved. Trimming shortened V by 4 bases and J by 3 bases, and 13 bases separated the two germline ends. The CDR3 has 14 residues. Germline V lookup: CDR1 SGHDT, CDR2 YYEEEE. The CDR3 reads CASSPTNRDYGYTF. The CDR3 DNA follows: TGTGCCAGCAGCCCAACAAATAGGGACTATGGCTACACCTTC.

This chain links TRBV28 with TRBJ2-7; D may be TRBD1 (6 bases). This CDR3 is 16 amino acids long. The V and J ends lost 4 bases and 1 base respectively, with 17 bases between them. The V gene's germline CDR1 is MDHEN and CDR2 SYDVKM. The CDR3 coding sequence is TGTGCCAGCAGTTCCCTAGGGGGAGAAACTTCCTACGAGCAGTACTTC. As protein: CASSSLGGETSYEQYF. The full variable domain, rest sourced from reference TRBV28 and TRBJ2-7, is DVKVTQSSRYLVKRTGEKVFLECVQDMDHENMFWYRQDPGLGLRLIYFSYDVKMKEKGDIPEGYSVSREKKERFSLILESASTNQTSMYLCASSSLGGETSYEQYFGPGTRLTVT.

The chain uses TRBV9 and TRBJ2-2; maybe TRBD1 (5 bases). From germline, CDR1 is SGDLS and CDR2 YYNGEE. Trimming stripped 5 bases from V and 2 bases from J, with 7 bases between. This CDR3 comprises 13 residues. The CDR3 DNA is TGTGCCAGCAGAGACAGAAACACCGGGGAGCTGTTTTTT. Translated, it gives CASRDRNTGELFF.

This clone has a single count. V and J are TRBV10-3 and TRBJ1-1; no definite D call. Germline CDR1 is ENHRY and CDR2 is SYGVKD. Deletions cut 5 bases from V and 1 base from J, with 5 bases between. CDR3 length: 12 residues. Here the CDR3 DNA reads TGTGCCATCAGTTCATCGAACACTGAAGCTTTCTTT. It is translated as CAISSSNTEAFF.

The chain couples TRBV7-3 to TRBJ2-2; D gene unclear. The V end was cut by 1 base, the J end by 3 bases, with 6 bases between. The CDR3 totals 14 residues. Germline CDR1 and CDR2: SGHTA and FQGTGA. The CDR3 coding sequence is TGTGCCAGCAGCTTAAGCTTAGACACCGGGGAGCTGTTTTTT. Translating gives CASSLSLDTGELFF.

The gene calls are TRBV10-1 and TRBJ2-7; weak D call: TRBD1 (6 bases). Trimming stripped 6 bases from V and 5 bases from J, with 14 bases between. This CDR3 is 13 amino acids long. Germline V gene sequence: CDR1 WNHNN, CDR2 SYGVQD (reference sequence). DNA of the CDR3: TGCGCCAGCAGCCCGGGACACAGCCACGAGCAGTACTTC. This sequence encodes CASSPGHSHEQYF.

The rearrangement uses TRBV19 and TRBJ1-5, with 9 bases identical to TRBD1. Trimming at V came to 6 bases and at J to 3 bases, leaving 9 bases not matched to a gene. Germline loops: CDR1 LNHDA, CDR2 SQIVND (reference sequence). This CDR3 is built from 16 residues. CDR3 sequence (DNA): TGTGCCAGTAGGCTCACAGGGGGCTGGGACAATCAGCCCCAGCATTTT. Its protein is CASRLTGGWDNQPQHF.

The CDR3 bases are TGTGCCAGCAGCCCCGGACAGAACCCAACTGTGTACTTC. It encodes CASSPGQNPTVYF. The genes are TRBV5-6 and TRBJ2-4, with D possibly being TRBD1 (6 bases). V was pared by 4 bases and J by 15 bases, with 20 bases between. The CDR3 runs to 13 residues. Germline CDR1 reads SGHDT; CDR2 reads YYEEEE.

This chain links TRBV19 with TRBJ2-5, with 10 bases lining up with TRBD2. Germline CDR1 LNHDA, CDR2 SQIVND (reference sequence). CDR3 length equals 16 residues. J lost 5 bases, V lost 0 bases, and 6 bases had no gene match. The CDR3 sequence: CASSIDLAGVVETQYF. CDR3 nucleotide sequence: TGTGCCAGTAGTATAGATCTAGCGGGAGTGGTGGAGACCCAGTACTTC. Full variable domain (remainder filled in from reference TRBV19 and TRBJ2-5): DGGITQSPKYLFRKEGQNVTLSCEQNLNHDAMYWYRQDPGQGLRLIYYSQIVNDFQKGDIAEGYSVSREKKESFPLTVTSAQKNPTAFYLCASSIDLAGVVETQYFGPGTRLLVL.

V gene TRBV6-2 or TRBV6-3 combines with J gene TRBJ2-3, with TRBD2 matching 9 bases. CDR3 size: 16 residues. Germline V lookup: CDR1 MNHEY, CDR2 SVGEGT. The junction had 3 bases not matched to a gene; V was cut back by 0 bases and J by 2 bases. Here the CDR3 DNA reads TGTGCCAGCAGTTACTCTAGGACTAGCGACACAGATACGCAGTATTTT. Protein: CASSYSRTSDTDTQYF.

The chain links TRBV3-1 (or the pseudogene TRBV3-2) to TRBJ1-4; no reliable D call. Germline values: CDR1 LGHDT, CDR2 YNNKEL (reference sequence). Trimming removed 4 bases from V and 11 bases from J, with 2 bases in between. The CDR3 contains 9 residues. CDR3: CASSLKLFF. The CDR3 DNA reads TGTGCCAGCAGCCTTAAACTGTTTTTT.

The chain couples TRBV25-1 to TRBJ2-1; possibly TRBD1 or TRBD2 for D (5 bases each). Germline-derived CDR1 and CDR2 are MGHDK and SYGVNS. CDR3 length: 16 amino acids. Deletions cut 3 bases from V and 5 bases from J, with 17 bases between. CDR3 bases: TGTGCCAGCAGTGATCCCCCGGGACGGAACAACAATGAGCAGTTCTTC. Translated: CASSDPPGRNNNEQFF.